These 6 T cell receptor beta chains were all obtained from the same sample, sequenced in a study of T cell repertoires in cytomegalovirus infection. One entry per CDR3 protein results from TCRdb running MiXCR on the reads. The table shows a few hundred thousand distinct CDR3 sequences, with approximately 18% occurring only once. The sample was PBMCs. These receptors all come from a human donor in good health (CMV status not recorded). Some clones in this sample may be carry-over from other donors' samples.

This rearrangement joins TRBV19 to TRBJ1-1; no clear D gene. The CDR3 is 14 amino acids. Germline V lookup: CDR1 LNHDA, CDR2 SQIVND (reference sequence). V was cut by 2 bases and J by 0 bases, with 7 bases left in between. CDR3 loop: CASSITRMNTEAFF. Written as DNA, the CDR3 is TGTGCCAGTAGTATAACAAGGATGAACACTGAAGCTTTCTTT.

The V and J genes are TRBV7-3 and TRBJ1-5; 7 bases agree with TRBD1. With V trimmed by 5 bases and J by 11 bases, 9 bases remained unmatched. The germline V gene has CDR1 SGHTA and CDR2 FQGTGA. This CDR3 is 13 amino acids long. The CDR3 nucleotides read TGTGCCAGCAGCCCTGAATCGACAGGGACCCAGCATTTT. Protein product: CASSPESTGTQHF.

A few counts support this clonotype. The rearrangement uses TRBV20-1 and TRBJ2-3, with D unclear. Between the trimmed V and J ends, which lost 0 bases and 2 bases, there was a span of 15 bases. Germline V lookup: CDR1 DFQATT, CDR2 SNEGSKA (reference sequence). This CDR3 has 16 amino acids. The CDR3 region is CSARDRVPSYTDTQYF. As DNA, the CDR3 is TGCAGTGCTAGAGATCGGGTCCCATCATACACAGATACGCAGTATTTT.

CDR3 residues: CASSTRLAGEESGEQFF. In nucleotides, the CDR3 is TGTGCCAGCAGTACCCGACTAGCGGGAGAGGAAAGTGGTGAGCAGTTCTTC. The chain joins TRBV2 to TRBJ2-1, with 12 bases matching TRBD2. CDR3 length: 17 residues. In germline, CDR1 is SNHLY, CDR2 FYNNEI. The J segment lost 9 bases and the V segment lost 5 bases, leaving 14 bases of the junction unmatched.

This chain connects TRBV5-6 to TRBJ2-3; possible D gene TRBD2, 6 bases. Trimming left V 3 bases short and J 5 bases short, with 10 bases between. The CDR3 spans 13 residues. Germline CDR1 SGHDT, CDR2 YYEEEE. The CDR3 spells CASSWRDVDTQYF. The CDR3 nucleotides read TGTGCCAGCAGCTGGAGGGATGTAGATACGCAGTATTTT.

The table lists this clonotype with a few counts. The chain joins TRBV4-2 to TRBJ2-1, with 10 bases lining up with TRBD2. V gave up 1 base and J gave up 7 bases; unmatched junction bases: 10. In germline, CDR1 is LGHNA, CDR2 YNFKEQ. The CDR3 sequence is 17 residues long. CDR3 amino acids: CASSQGGSGGVMNEQFF. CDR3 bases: TGTGCCAGCAGCCAAGGGGGCAGCGGGGGGGTTATGAATGAGCAGTTCTTC.